The present entry profiles one TCR beta chain with its context. This entry belongs to a study of blood T cell repertoires in COVID-19. For the study at large: Samples taken during acute and convalescent COVID-19 were collected in the United States, Italy and Spain. Sample material is recorded as cDNA or gDNA derived from T cells, B-cell-depleted T cells, or PBMCs.

V shed 6 bases and J shed 0 bases, with 12 bases lying between them. The V gene's germline CDR1 is SNHLY and CDR2 FYNNEI. CDR3 length equals 14 residues. Original processing notes: Estimation of nucleated cell counts relied on the amplification of reference gene primers. Assay used: immunoSEQ multiplex PCR; TCRdb lists only in-frame clones, some missing. V and J calls and clone size are copied from that table; D and trimming were computed from the DNA. The sample has 200,000 to 300,000 clones, nearly 85% seen once. Sample: peripheral blood. J is TRBJ2-7 and V is TRBV2, with D tentatively TRBD2 (6 bases). The receptor comes from a human donor in a cohort sampled during active COVID-19. In DNA form, the CDR3 reads TGTGCCAGCAGGAAGCTGGGGGGCTCCTACGAGCAGTACTTC. It specifies CASRKLGGSYEQYF. Complete variable domain (other parts from reference TRBV2 and TRBJ2-7): EPEVTQTPSHQVTQMGQEVILRCVPISNHLYFYWYRQILGQKVEFLVSFYNNEISEKSEIFDDQFSVERPDGSNFTLKIRSTKLEDSAMYFCASRKLGGSYEQYFGPGTRLTVT.